Shown below are 2 T cell receptor beta chains from a single sample sequenced in a study of somatic mutations in cytotoxic T cells in rheumatoid arthritis. Repertoires were generated with immunoSEQ multiplex PCR, while TCRdb's copy carries only in-frame clones and drops some. Of around 20,000 clones in the sample, approximately 80% were seen once. Sequencing input: CD8+ T cells sorted from blood. The receptors shown here come from a man aged 18 to 30 with rheumatoid arthritis.

The chain uses TRBV4-3 and TRBJ2-5, with D possibly being TRBD1 (5 bases). The length of the CDR3 is 16 residues. In germline, CDR1 is LGHNA, CDR2 YSLEER. The V end was cut by 0 bases, the J end by 4 bases, with 15 bases between. The CDR3 region has the DNA TGCGCCAGCAGCCAAGAGGGAAGCAGGGCTTCAGAGACCCAGTACTTC. Translated, it gives CASSQEGSRASETQYF.

This rearrangement joins TRBV5-4 to TRBJ2-7, with D hard to call. CDR3 size: 14 residues. V was trimmed by 2 bases and J by 5 bases, leaving 14 bases between them. Germline loops: CDR1 SGHNT, CDR2 YYREEE (reference sequence). The CDR3 loop is CASSLDSLGDEQYF. The CDR3, as DNA: TGTGCCAGCAGCTTAGACTCTTTGGGTGACGAGCAGTACTTC.